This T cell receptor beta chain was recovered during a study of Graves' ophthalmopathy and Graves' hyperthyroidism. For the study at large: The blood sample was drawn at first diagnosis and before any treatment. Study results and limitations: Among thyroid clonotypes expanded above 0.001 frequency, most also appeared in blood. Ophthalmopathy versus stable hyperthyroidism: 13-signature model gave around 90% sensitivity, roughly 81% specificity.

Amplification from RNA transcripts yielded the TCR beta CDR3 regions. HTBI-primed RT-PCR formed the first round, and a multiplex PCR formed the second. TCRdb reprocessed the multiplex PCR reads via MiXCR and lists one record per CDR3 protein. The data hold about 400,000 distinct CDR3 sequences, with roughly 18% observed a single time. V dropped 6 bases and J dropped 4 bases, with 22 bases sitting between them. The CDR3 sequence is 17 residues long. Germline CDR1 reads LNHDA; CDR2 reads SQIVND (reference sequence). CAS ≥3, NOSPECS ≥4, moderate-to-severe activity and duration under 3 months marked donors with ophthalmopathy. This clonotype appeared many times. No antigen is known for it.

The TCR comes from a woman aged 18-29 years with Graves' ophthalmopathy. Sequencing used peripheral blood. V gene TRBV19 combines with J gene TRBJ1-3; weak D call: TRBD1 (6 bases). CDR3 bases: TGTGCCAGTAGCCCCATCGCCCTGACAGGAGACGGAAACACCATATATTTT. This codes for CASSPIALTGDGNTIYF.